The present T cell receptor beta chain was sequenced within a study of cytomegalovirus exposure and HLA in healthy donors. Separate from the roughly 700-subject first cohort, the 120-subject validation cohort was the one that the donors belonged to. About this clone: The antigen remains unidentified.

The protocol was immunoSEQ multiplex PCR, while the TCRdb copy is restricted to in-frame clones and leaves out a portion. The data show a few hundred thousand clones, with roughly 89% seen just once and around 0.84% held by the top ten. Findings and caveats of the study: Some TCR beta chains (roughly 160 of them) were listed as cytomegalovirus-associated.

The clonotype originates from a woman aged 18 to 35 in good health and CMV-seronegative. The sample was PBMCs.

The CDR3 DNA reads TGTGCCAGCAGGGCAGGCGACTCTGGAAACACCATATATTTT. Translating gives CASRAGDSGNTIYF. The V call is TRBV6-5, the J call TRBJ1-3; D not resolved. The CDR3 has 14 residues. The V end was cut by 6 bases, the J end by 0 bases, with 9 bases between. Germline CDR1 is MNHEY and CDR2 is SVGAGI.